This T cell receptor (beta chain) was documented in a study of beta chain features in type 1 diabetes. About the research overall: The patients were much like the healthy donors in age, gender and cell yields. The study, taken as a whole, reports: Comparison showed that naive, central memory and Treg TCRB repertoires appeared more similar among patients than among healthy donors. Moderately but significantly shorter TCRB CDR3s were found in Type 1 diabetes patients in all four CD4+ subsets. Junctions at VDJ sites from type 1 diabetes patients had fewer insertions and more deletions.

This clone is a singleton in its sample. Antigen: not known. The authors sorted CD4+ naive, central memory, regulatory and stem cell-like memory cells via CD45RO/CCR7/CD25/CD127/CD95/CD27. Germline values: CDR1 GTSNPN, CDR2 SVGIG (reference sequence). This CDR3 is 16 amino acids long. Trimming took 1 base from V and 0 from J, leaving 13 bases between them. Of the isolated RNA, all was reverse transcribed, and so the sequenced material was expressed TCRB transcripts. Assay used: immunoSEQ multiplex PCR; TCRdb lists only in-frame clones, some missing. The repertoire holds about 660,000 clones, with more than 13% as singletons.

The rearrangement uses TRBV30 and TRBJ2-1; D perhaps matches TRBD2 (7 bases). This sequence originates from a man younger than 35 with type 1 diabetes. The source material was naive CD4+ T cells from blood. The CDR3 region is CAWSEGGTSSYNEQFF. The CDR3 DNA is TGTGCCTGGAGTGAGGGGGGGACCAGCTCCTACAATGAGCAGTTCTTC.